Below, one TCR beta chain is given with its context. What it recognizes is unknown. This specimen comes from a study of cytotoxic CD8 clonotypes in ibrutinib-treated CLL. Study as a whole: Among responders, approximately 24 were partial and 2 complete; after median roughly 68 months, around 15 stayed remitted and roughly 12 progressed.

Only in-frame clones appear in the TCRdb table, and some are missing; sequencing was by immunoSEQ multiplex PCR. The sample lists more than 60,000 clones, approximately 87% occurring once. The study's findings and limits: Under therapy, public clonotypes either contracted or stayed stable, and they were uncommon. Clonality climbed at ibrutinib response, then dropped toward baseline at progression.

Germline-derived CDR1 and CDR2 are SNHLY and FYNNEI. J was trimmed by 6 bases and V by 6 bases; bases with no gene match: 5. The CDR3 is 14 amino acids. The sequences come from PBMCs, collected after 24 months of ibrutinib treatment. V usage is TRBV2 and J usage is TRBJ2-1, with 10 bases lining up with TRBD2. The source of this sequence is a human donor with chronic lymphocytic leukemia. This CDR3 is CASRGLATGNEQFF. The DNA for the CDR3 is TGTGCCAGCAGGGGACTAGCGACGGGCAATGAGCAGTTCTTC. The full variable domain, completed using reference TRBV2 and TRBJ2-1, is EPEVTQTPSHQVTQMGQEVILRCVPISNHLYFYWYRQILGQKVEFLVSFYNNEISEKSEIFDDQFSVERPDGSNFTLKIRSTKLEDSAMYFCASRGLATGNEQFFGPGTRLTVL.